This T cell receptor beta chain was sequenced in a study of cytomegalovirus exposure and HLA in healthy donors. Study results and caveats: Cytomegalovirus-associated status was assigned to about 170 TCR beta chains. A missense variant in DCLRE1C was later tied to TCR beta V- and J-gene trimming.

Researchers ran the PCR with 60 Vbeta and 13 Jbeta primers. How the authors handled the data: A later analysis counted approximately 80 million unique TCR beta chains, 9.5 million to 12 million shared. The repertoire was sequenced with immunoSEQ multiplex PCR; TCRdb's copy has only in-frame clones and lacks some. V and J calls and clone size are those listed in that table; D and trimming were worked out from the DNA. The sample has more than 55,000 clones, about four fifths seen once; the top ten hold about 4%. Only one count was recorded for this clone. What it recognizes is unknown. The trim removed 0 bases at V and 6 bases at J, leaving 11 bases unmatched. This CDR3 contains 16 residues. Germline assignment: CDR1 LNHNV and CDR2 YYDKDF (reference sequence).

The chain joins TRBV15 to TRBJ2-7; 7 bases line up with TRBD2. The clonotype was recovered from a woman between 35 and 50 years old in good health and CMV-seronegative. Material for sequencing was PBMCs. The CDR3 spells CATSREGLTSGGEQYF. CDR3 nucleotides: TGTGCCACCAGCAGAGAGGGACTAACATCGGGAGGCGAGCAGTACTTC. Together with reference TRBV15 and TRBJ2-7, the CDR3 gives the full variable domain: DAMVIQNPRYQVTQFGKPVTLSCSQTLNHNVMYWYQQKSSQAPKLLFHYYDKDFNNEADTPDNFQSRRPNTSFCFLDIRSPGLGDTAMYLCATSREGLTSGGEQYFGPGTRLTVT.